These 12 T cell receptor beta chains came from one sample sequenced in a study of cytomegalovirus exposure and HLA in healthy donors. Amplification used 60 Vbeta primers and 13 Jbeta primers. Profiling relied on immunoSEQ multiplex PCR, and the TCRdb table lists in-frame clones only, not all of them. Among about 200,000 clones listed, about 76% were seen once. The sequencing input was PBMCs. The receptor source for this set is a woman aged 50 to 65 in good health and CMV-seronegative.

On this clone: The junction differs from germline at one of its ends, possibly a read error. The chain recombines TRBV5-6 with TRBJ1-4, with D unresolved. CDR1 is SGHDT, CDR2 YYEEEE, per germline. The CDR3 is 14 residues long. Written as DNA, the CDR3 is TGTGCCAGCAGCCGCCGGGATATCAATGGAAAACTGTTTTTT. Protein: CASSRRDINGKLFF.

Here the CDR3 reads CASSLEAGGFKETQYF. The CDR3 bases are TGCGCCAGCAGCTTGGAAGCGGGAGGTTTCAAAGAGACCCAGTACTTC. The rearrangement uses TRBV5-1 and TRBJ2-5; 9 nucleotides agree with TRBD2. The germline V gene has CDR1 SGHRS and CDR2 YFSETQ. V lost 0 bases, J lost 3 bases, and 6 bases stayed unmatched. This CDR3 is built from 16 residues.

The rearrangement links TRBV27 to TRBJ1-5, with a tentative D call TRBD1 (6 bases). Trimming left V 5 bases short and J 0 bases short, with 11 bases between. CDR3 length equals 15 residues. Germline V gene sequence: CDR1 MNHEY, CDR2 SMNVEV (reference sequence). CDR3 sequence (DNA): TGTGCCAGCAGTAAAGGACAGTTTAGCAATCAGCCCCAGCATTTT. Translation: CASSKGQFSNQPQHF.

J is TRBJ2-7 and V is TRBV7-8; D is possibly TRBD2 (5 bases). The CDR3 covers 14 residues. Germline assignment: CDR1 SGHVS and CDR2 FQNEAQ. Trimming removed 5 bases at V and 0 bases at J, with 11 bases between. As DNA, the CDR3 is TGTGCCAGCAGCCGTCGGACTGCCTCCTACGAGCAGTACTTC. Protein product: CASSRRTASYEQYF.

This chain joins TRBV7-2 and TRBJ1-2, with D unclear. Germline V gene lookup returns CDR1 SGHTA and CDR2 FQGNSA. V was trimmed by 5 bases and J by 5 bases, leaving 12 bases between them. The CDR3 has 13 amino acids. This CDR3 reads CASSLRRGYGYTF. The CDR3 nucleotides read TGTGCCAGCAGCCTAAGACGAGGATATGGCTACACCTTC.

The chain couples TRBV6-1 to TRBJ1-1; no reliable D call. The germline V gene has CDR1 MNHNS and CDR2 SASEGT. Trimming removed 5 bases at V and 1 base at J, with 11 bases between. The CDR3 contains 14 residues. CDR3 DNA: TGTGCCAGCAGTCCCGGAGGCGCGAACACTGAAGCTTTCTTT. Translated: CASSPGGANTEAFF.

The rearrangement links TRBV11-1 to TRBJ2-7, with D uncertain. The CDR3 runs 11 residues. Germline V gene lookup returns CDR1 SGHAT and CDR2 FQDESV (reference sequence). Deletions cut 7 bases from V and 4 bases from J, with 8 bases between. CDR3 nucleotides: TGTGCCAGCAAAAACATTTACGAGCAGTACTTC. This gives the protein CASKNIYEQYF.

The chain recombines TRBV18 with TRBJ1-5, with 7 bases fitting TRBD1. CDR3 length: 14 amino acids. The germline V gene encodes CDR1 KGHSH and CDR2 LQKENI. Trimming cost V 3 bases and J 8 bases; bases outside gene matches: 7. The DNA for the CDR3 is TGTGCCAGCTCACCCCAGGGGGGCTCTGAGCCCCAGCATTTT. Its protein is CASSPQGGSEPQHF.

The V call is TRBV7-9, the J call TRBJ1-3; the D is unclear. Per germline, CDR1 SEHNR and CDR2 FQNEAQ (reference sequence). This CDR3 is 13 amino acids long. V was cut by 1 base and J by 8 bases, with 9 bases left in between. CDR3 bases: TGTGCCAGCAGCTTAGTGGCGGTAGACACCATATATTTT. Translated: CASSLVAVDTIYF. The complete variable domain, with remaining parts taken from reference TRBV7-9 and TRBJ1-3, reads DTGVSQNPRHKITKRGQNVTFRCDPISEHNRLYWYRQTLGQGPEFLTYFQNEAQLEKSRLLSDRFSAERPKGSFSTLEIQRTEQGDSAMYLCASSLVAVDTIYFGEGSWLTVV.

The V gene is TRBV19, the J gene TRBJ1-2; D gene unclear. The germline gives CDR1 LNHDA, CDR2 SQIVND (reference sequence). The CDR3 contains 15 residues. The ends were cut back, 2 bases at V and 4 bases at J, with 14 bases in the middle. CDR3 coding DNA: TGTGCCAGTAGTATACGGCAGGCGACTATCTATGGCTACACCTTC. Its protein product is CASSIRQATIYGYTF.

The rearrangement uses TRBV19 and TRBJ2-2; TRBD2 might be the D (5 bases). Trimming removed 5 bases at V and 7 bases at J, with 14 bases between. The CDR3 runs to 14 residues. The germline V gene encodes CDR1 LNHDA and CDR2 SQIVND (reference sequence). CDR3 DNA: TGTGCCAGTAGTGGGAGACGGTTCATCGGGGAGCTGTTTTTT. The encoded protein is CASSGRRFIGELFF.

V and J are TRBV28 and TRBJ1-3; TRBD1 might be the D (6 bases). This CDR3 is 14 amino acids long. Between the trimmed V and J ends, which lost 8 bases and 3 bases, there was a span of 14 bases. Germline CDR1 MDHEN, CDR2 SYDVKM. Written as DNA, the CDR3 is TGTGCCAGCGGGGGCGGGGGGCTTGGAAACACCATATATTTT. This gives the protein CASGGGGLGNTIYF.